What follows describes a single TCR beta chain. This record comes from a study of blood T cell repertoires in COVID-19. Trimming removed 7 bases from V and 0 bases from J, with 7 bases in between. CDR3 length: 12 residues. TCRdb's copy holds only in-frame clones and misses some; the assay was immunoSEQ multiplex PCR. The table has 300,000 to 400,000 clones, 80% to 90% seen once. Sample: peripheral blood. This receptor was identified in a man aged 30 to 45 with active or convalescent COVID-19. The J gene is TRBJ2-7, the V gene TRBV12-3 or TRBV12-4; the D gene is possibly TRBD2 (5 bases). The CDR3 reads CASTGNSYEQYF. The CDR3 nucleotides are TGTGCCAGCACCGGGAACTCCTACGAGCAGTACTTC.